The 28 T cell receptor beta chains below were found in one sample sequenced in a study of blood T cells in healthy people across ages. It was with a sample-barcoded 5' primer and a J-beta primer mix that a second PCR of roughly 6 to 11 cycles was run. MiXCR was run by TCRdb on the 5' RACE reads, yielding one entry per CDR3 protein. This repertoire shows around 800,000 distinct CDR3 sequences, roughly 24% found once; its top ten account for 3%. The same sample was also studied in work on T cells of mothers and their children.

Input material: blood. All receptors come from a boy younger than 18 in good health.

This clonotype was counted between two and nine times. The rearrangement joins TRBV29-1 to TRBJ2-2; D uncertain. The CDR3 totals 14 residues. The V gene's germline CDR1 is SQVTM and CDR2 ANQGSEA. Trimming left V 7 bases short and J 1 base short, with 13 bases between. The CDR3 loop reads CSANSNMNTGELFF. CDR3 DNA: TGCAGCGCGAACTCAAATATGAACACCGGGGAGCTGTTTTTT.

The chain uses TRBV5-1 and TRBJ2-7; D ambiguous. The CDR3 extends over 12 amino acids. The ends were cut back, 1 base at V and 4 bases at J, with 6 bases in the middle. Germline V lookup: CDR1 SGHRS, CDR2 YFSETQ. The CDR3 coding sequence is TGCGCCAGCAGCTTGTACGGGTACGAGCAGTACTTC. The encoded protein is CASSLYGYEQYF.

This clonotype showed up many times. The rearrangement joins TRBV7-8 to TRBJ2-1; D is tentatively TRBD1 or TRBD2 (5 bases each). The CDR3 runs 15 residues. V was pared by 5 bases and J by 7 bases, with 18 bases between. Germline lookup yields CDR1 SGHVS and CDR2 FQNEAQ. CDR3 bases: TGTGCCAGCAGCCTGGGACGGGCAGGGATTAATGAGCAGTTCTTC. This gives the protein CASSLGRAGINEQFF.

This clonotype turned up a few times. The genes are TRBV2 and TRBJ2-7; TRBD2 agrees at 15 bases. Germline V gene lookup returns CDR1 SNHLY and CDR2 FYNNEI. The CDR3 runs 16 residues. V shed 7 bases, J shed 1 base, and the junction held 5 bases outside the gene matches. The CDR3: CASKGLAGGSSYEQYF. The CDR3 DNA reads TGTGCCAGCAAGGGACTAGCGGGGGGTTCTTCCTACGAGCAGTACTTC.

This chain uses TRBV20-1 with TRBJ2-4; 10 bases align to TRBD1. Per the germline V gene, CDR1 is DFQATT and CDR2 is SNEGSKA (reference sequence). J was trimmed by 8 bases and V by 5 bases; bases with no gene match: 6. The CDR3 contains 13 residues. CDR3 sequence: CSAGGQGEHIQYF. DNA for the CDR3: TGCAGTGCTGGAGGACAGGGGGAACACATTCAGTACTTC.

The genes are TRBV9 and TRBJ2-7, with D uncertain. The CDR3 consists of 14 residues. Germline V CDR1 and CDR2: SGDLS, YYNGEE. V lost 3 bases, J lost 0 bases, and 10 bases lay in between. The CDR3: CASSASLSSYEQYF. CDR3 in DNA: TGTGCCAGCAGCGCCTCCCTTAGCTCCTACGAGCAGTACTTC.

This clonotype was detected only a few times. The V call is TRBV28, the J call TRBJ1-5; the D is unclear. The CDR3 spans 17 residues. Germline V gene data show CDR1 as MDHEN and CDR2 as SYDVKM. The ends were cut back, 4 bases at V and 0 bases at J, with 16 bases in the middle. CDR3 DNA: TGTGCCAGCAGTTCGAAGGGATTAATTTATAGCAATCAGCCCCAGCATTTT. Translation gives CASSSKGLIYSNQPQHF.

V usage is TRBV27 and J usage is TRBJ2-7; 8 bases align to TRBD1. Germline V gene sequence: CDR1 MNHEY, CDR2 SMNVEV (reference sequence). The CDR3 runs to 15 residues. V dropped 6 bases and J dropped 1; count of bases not matched to a gene: 8. The chain's CDR3 is CASSRAGTGSYEQYF. The CDR3 DNA is TGTGCCAGCAGCCGCGCGGGGACAGGATCCTACGAGCAGTACTTC.

This clonotype appeared a few times. The V gene is TRBV6-6, the J gene TRBJ1-2, with D possibly being TRBD1 (6 bases). V lost 0 bases, J lost 5 bases, and 16 bases lay in between. The germline V gene encodes CDR1 MNHNY and CDR2 SVGAGI (reference sequence). The CDR3 is made up of 16 amino acids. CDR3 amino acids: CASSYSTGSIAYGYTF. The CDR3 DNA reads as TGTGCCAGCAGTTACTCGACAGGTTCCATAGCGTATGGCTACACCTTC.

This clonotype has only a few counts. A read error may produce the germline difference seen at one junction end. The chain uses TRBV24-1 and TRBJ2-1; D not certain. CDR1 is KGHDR and CDR2 is SFDVKD in the germline V gene. This CDR3 spans 11 amino acids. For the CDR3, the DNA is TGTGCCACCAGTGCCCTGAGTGAGCAGTCCTTC. It is translated as CATSALSEQSF.

This clonotype was seen more than once but under ten times. The chain recombines TRBV6-6 with TRBJ2-4; 7 positions match TRBD2. The CDR3 extends over 14 amino acids. The junction had 4 bases not matched to a gene; V was cut back by 0 bases and J by 8 bases. CDR1 is MNHNY, CDR2 SVGAGI, per germline (reference sequence). CDR3 sequence (DNA): TGTGCCAGCAGTTACTCAGTGGGGGGGGACATTCAGTACTTC. Its translation is CASSYSVGGDIQYF.

This clonotype was seen at least ten times. The rearrangement uses TRBV11-2 and TRBJ2-7, with 14 bases matching TRBD2. This CDR3 contains 15 residues. J was trimmed by 7 bases and V by 4 bases; bases with no gene match: 6. CDR1 is SGHAT and CDR2 is FQNNGV in the germline V gene. The CDR3 loop is CASSSGLAGGREQYF. DNA of the CDR3: TGTGCCAGCAGCTCCGGACTAGCGGGGGGAAGAGAGCAGTACTTC.

The rearrangement links TRBV7-2 to TRBJ1-1, with TRBD1 as a possible D gene (5 bases). CDR1 and CDR2 from the germline V gene are SGHTA and FQGNSA. There are 15 residues in the CDR3. V dropped 5 bases and J dropped 1 base, with 14 bases sitting between them. The CDR3 loop is CASSPGAGSNTEAFF. For the CDR3, the DNA is TGTGCCAGCAGCCCGGGTGCAGGGTCGAACACTGAAGCTTTCTTT.

This clonotype came up a few times. This rearrangement joins TRBV15 to TRBJ2-1, with 14 bases that match TRBD2. This CDR3 has 17 residues. CDR1 is LNHNV, CDR2 YYDKDF, per germline (reference sequence). The V gene end was trimmed by 3 bases and the J gene end by 3 bases; junction bases not matched to a gene: 4. This CDR3 reads CATSSPGLAGVYNEQFF. DNA of the CDR3: TGTGCCACCAGCAGCCCGGGACTAGCGGGGGTCTACAATGAGCAGTTCTTC.

This clonotype was seen a few times. The chain links TRBV6-5 to TRBJ1-4, with 7 nucleotides matching TRBD1. The junction had 10 bases not matched to a gene; V was cut back by 2 bases and J by 4 bases. CDR1 and CDR2 (germline): MNHEY, SVGAGI. The CDR3 length is 17 residues. The CDR3 coding sequence is TGTGCCAGCAGTTACCTCCCAGGGGGGGCAATTAATGAAAAACTGTTTTTT. Translation: CASSYLPGGAINEKLFF.

Regarding this clonotype: The junction and the germline gene differ at one end; a read error may be behind it. CDR3 residues: CASRQGQEAQYF. CDR3 nucleotide sequence: TGTGCCAGCAGACAGGGCCAAGAGGCCCAGTACTTC. The chain is built from TRBV2 and TRBJ2-5, with D possibly being TRBD1 (6 bases). The CDR3 loop spans 12 amino acids. Per germline, CDR1 SNHLY and CDR2 FYNNEI.

The rearrangement links TRBV29-1 to TRBJ2-2, with 7 bases that match TRBD1. Germline V gene sequence: CDR1 SQVTM, CDR2 ANQGSEA. The CDR3 totals 14 residues. The V and J ends lost 7 bases and 3 bases, in that order; junction bases with no gene match: 8. CDR3 nucleotide sequence: TGCAGCGCCGCTGACAGGGCTGACACCGGGGAGCTGTTTTTT. It yields the protein CSAADRADTGELFF.

This clonotype showed up just a few times. The chain recombines TRBV10-3 with TRBJ1-1; TRBD1 matches 8 bases. CDR3 length: 14 residues. CDR1 and CDR2 from the germline V gene are ENHRY and SYGVKD. The ends lost 4 bases at V and 0 bases at J; junction bases unmatched: 1. CDR3 bases: TGTGCCATCAGTGTGGGACAGGTGAACACTGAAGCTTTCTTT. Its protein product is CAISVGQVNTEAFF.

The CDR3 protein is CASSPTSPNYEQYF. DNA for the CDR3: TGTGCCAGCAGTCCCACAAGCCCCAACTACGAGCAGTACTTC. This chain links TRBV12-3 or TRBV12-4 with TRBJ2-5, with D uncertain. The last part of the DNA fits TRBJ2-7 better; the J call may be wrong. The CDR3 totals 14 residues.

J is TRBJ2-2 and V is TRBV7-6; the match to TRBD2 covers 8 bases. V lost 3 bases to trimming and J lost 6 bases; unmatched junction nucleotides: 15. CDR3 length: 18 residues. Germline V gives CDR1 SGHVS, CDR2 FNYEAQ. The CDR3, as DNA: TGTGCCAGCAGCTTCTTTAGCGGGGCCTTATTCACACCCGGGGAGCTGTTTTTT. Protein: CASSFFSGALFTPGELFF.

The rearrangement links TRBV29-1 to TRBJ2-7, with 8 nucleotides matching TRBD2. With V trimmed by 4 bases and J by 5 bases, 7 bases remained unmatched. Germline CDR1 and CDR2: SQVTM and ANQGSEA. The CDR3 has 13 residues. CDR3 nucleotide sequence: TGCAGCGTTGTACCGACTAGCGCCAACGAGCAGTACTTC. Translation gives CSVVPTSANEQYF.

The rearrangement uses TRBV7-9 and TRBJ2-3, with D unresolved. V dropped 0 bases and J dropped 4 bases, with 8 bases sitting between them. The CDR3 totals 14 residues. Germline loops: CDR1 SEHNR, CDR2 FQNEAQ (reference sequence). CDR3 in amino acids: CASSLALGADTQYF. The DNA for the CDR3 is TGTGCCAGCAGCTTAGCGCTCGGAGCAGATACGCAGTATTTT.

This clonotype was detected a few times. This chain links TRBV7-6 with TRBJ1-6; no reliable D call. The V and J ends lost 6 bases and 9 bases respectively, with 12 bases between them. CDR1 is SGHVS and CDR2 is FNYEAQ in the germline V gene. The CDR3 is made up of 13 amino acids. The CDR3 nucleotides read TGTGCCAGCAGTTCACTAAAGGGTTCACCCCTCCACTTT. Residues: CASSSLKGSPLHF.

V is TRBV29-1 and J is TRBJ1-1; the D is unclear. Trimming took 1 base from V and 3 from J, leaving 12 bases between them. This CDR3 comprises 14 residues. The germline V gene encodes CDR1 SQVTM and CDR2 ANQGSEA. The CDR3 reads CSVEAARKDTEAFF. Here the CDR3 DNA reads TGCAGCGTTGAAGCGGCAAGGAAAGACACTGAAGCTTTCTTT.

This clonotype showed up just a few times. CDR3 amino acids: CASSLDEGKQFF. As DNA, the CDR3 is TGTGCCAGCAGCTTAGATGAGGGGAAGCAGTTCTTC. The J gene is TRBJ2-5, the V gene TRBV11-2; D possibly uses TRBD1 or TRBD2 (5 bases each). TRBJ2-1 explains the end of the DNA better; the J call may be wrong. Looked up from germline, CDR1 is SGHAT and CDR2 is FQNNGV. This CDR3 comprises 12 residues.

The rearrangement joins TRBV20-1 to TRBJ1-2; no reliable D call. V was cut by 2 bases and J by 3 bases, with 7 bases left in between. The CDR3 has 12 amino acids. Germline V CDR1 and CDR2: DFQATT, SNEGSKA (reference sequence). As DNA, the CDR3 is TGCAGTGCTAGACTACGTCACTATGGCTACACCTTC. Encoded protein: CSARLRHYGYTF.

The chain links TRBV29-1 to TRBJ2-7; D could derive from TRBD1 or TRBD2 (5 bases each). From germline, CDR1 is SQVTM and CDR2 ANQGSEA. The CDR3 has 12 residues. Trimming took 7 bases from V and 2 from J, leaving 12 bases between them. The CDR3 region is CSGGFGTYEQYF. CDR3 coding DNA: TGCAGCGGGGGCTTCGGGACCTACGAGCAGTACTTC.

The table lists this clonotype with a few counts. This chain connects TRBV6-1 to TRBJ2-7, with a tentative D call TRBD2 (5 bases). CDR3 size: 12 residues. V lost 8 bases and J lost 4, with 12 bases in between. Germline V lookup: CDR1 MNHNS, CDR2 SASEGT. The CDR3 region has the DNA TGTGCCAGCGGAGAACCGGGATACGAGCAGTACTTC. Translation: CASGEPGYEQYF.